This TCR beta chain was sequenced during a study of T-cell reconstitution after alpha-beta-depleted transplantation in children. This clonotype was seen more than once but under ten times. Unique molecular identifiers tagged the TCRbeta library. TCRdb used MiXCR to reprocess the PCR reads, holding one entry per CDR3 protein. This sample carries about 500,000 distinct CDR3 sequences, about 30% of them seen once, and the ten largest clones take 2% to 3%. V lost 4 bases, J lost 5 bases, and 4 bases stayed unmatched. This CDR3 comprises 13 residues. Germline values: CDR1 SQVTM, CDR2 ANQGSEA. The rearrangement joins TRBV29-1 to TRBJ2-1; 8 positions match TRBD1. The material sequenced was PBMCs from the stem cell graft donor, taken from the stem cell graft. The sequence was obtained from a human donor who donated a stem cell graft to a child with aplastic anemia. CDR3 DNA sequence: TGCAGCGTTGTCCCCAGGGGGCACAATGAGCAGTTCTTC. Protein sequence: CSVVPRGHNEQFF.